This passage covers 6 T cell receptor beta chains from one sample sequenced in a study of metastatic and nonmetastatic thyroid tumors. All patients reached thyroid surgery having received no treatment beforehand. TCRdb ran MiXCR on the PCR reads. The sample consists of around 15,000 clones, about 13% of them appearing once. The sequencing input was blood. The source of these receptors is a female donor with papillary thyroid cancer or a benign thyroid nodule (not recorded which). Some clones in this sample may be carry-over from other donors' samples.

This clone showed up many times. The V call is TRBV20-1, the J call TRBJ1-5; no clear D. Germline loops: CDR1 DFQATT, CDR2 SNEGSKA (reference sequence). The length of the CDR3 is 15 residues. Deletions cut 0 bases from V and 4 bases from J, with 13 bases between. Here the CDR3 reads CSARDPSSGNQPQHF. CDR3 in DNA: TGCAGTGCTAGAGACCCCAGTTCGGGTAATCAGCCCCAGCATTTT.

This clone counts as medium-sized (0.01 to 0.1%). The chain recombines TRBV6-2 or TRBV6-3 with TRBJ2-7; 15 positions agree with TRBD2. J was trimmed by 7 bases and V by 2 bases; bases with no gene match: 9. CDR1 is MNHEY and CDR2 is SVGEGT in the germline V gene. CDR3 length equals 17 residues. CDR3 DNA: TGTGCCAGCAGTTACCCTCCGGGACTAGCGGGGGGTTCTGAGCAGTACTTC. Residues: CASSYPPGLAGGSEQYF.

At least ten counts were recorded for this clone. The V gene is TRBV20-1, the J gene TRBJ2-7; 10 bases map to TRBD2. V shed 0 bases, J shed 11 bases, and the junction held 10 bases outside the gene matches. Germline V gene sequence: CDR1 DFQATT, CDR2 SNEGSKA (reference sequence). The length of the CDR3 is 14 residues. CDR3 coding DNA: TGCAGTGCTAGAGATCCGAGTAGCGGGGGGACTGAGTACTTC. Amino acids: CSARDPSSGGTEYF.

This clone has ten or more counts. The gene calls are TRBV9 and TRBJ1-2; D is possibly TRBD1 (5 bases). The CDR3 is 15 residues long. Per the germline V gene, CDR1 is SGDLS and CDR2 is YYNGEE. V was clipped by 4 bases and J by 8 bases, with 21 bases between them. CDR3: CASSPEGPPGGGYTF. In DNA, the CDR3 is TGTGCCAGCAGCCCCGAGGGACCCCCCGGCGGAGGCTACACCTTC.

Ten or more counts support this clone. The chain employs TRBV19 and TRBJ2-7; 7 bases are shared with TRBD2. The V segment lost 4 bases and the J segment 0 bases; nucleotides outside the gene matches: 3. The CDR3 consists of 14 residues. Germline CDR1 and CDR2: LNHDA and SQIVND (reference sequence). This CDR3 is CASSKTSSSYEQYF. CDR3 coding DNA: TGTGCCAGTAGTAAGACTAGCAGCTCCTACGAGCAGTACTTC.

In this sample, this clone turned up many times. The J gene is TRBJ2-7, the V gene TRBV7-9, with D possibly being TRBD1 (6 bases). Trimming left V 5 bases short and J 5 bases short, with 16 bases between. CDR3 length: 14 amino acids. Looked up from germline, CDR1 is SEHNR and CDR2 is FQNEAQ (reference sequence). CDR3 sequence: CASSPRQARDEQYF. CDR3 sequence (DNA): TGTGCCAGCAGCCCGAGACAGGCCCGTGACGAGCAGTACTTC. The variable domain in full, with the rest retrieved from reference TRBV7-9 and TRBJ2-7, is DTGVSQNPRHKITKRGQNVTFRCDPISEHNRLYWYRQTLGQGPEFLTYFQNEAQLEKSRLLSDRFSAERPKGSFSTLEIQRTEQGDSAMYLCASSPRQARDEQYFGPGTRLTVT.